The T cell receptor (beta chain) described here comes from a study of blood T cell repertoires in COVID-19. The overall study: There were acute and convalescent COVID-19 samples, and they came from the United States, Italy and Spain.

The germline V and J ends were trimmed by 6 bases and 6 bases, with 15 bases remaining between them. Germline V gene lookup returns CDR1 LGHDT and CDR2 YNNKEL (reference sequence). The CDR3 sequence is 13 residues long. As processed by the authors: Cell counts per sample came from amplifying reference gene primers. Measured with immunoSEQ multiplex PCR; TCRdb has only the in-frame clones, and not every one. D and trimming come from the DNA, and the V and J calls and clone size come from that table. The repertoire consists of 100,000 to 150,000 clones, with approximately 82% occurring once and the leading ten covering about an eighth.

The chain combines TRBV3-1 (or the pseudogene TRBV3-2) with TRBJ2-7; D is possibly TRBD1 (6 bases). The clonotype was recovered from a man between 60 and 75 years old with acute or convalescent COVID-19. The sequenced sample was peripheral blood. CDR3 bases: TGTGCCAGCAGTCTTACAGGGTTAAGCGAGCAGTACTTC. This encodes CASSLTGLSEQYF.